The rows below give T cell receptor beta chains drawn from one sample of a study of blood T cell repertoires in COVID-19. Repertoires were generated with immunoSEQ multiplex PCR, while TCRdb's copy carries only in-frame clones and drops some. The sample carries approximately 120,000 clones, around 83% recorded once. Specimen: PBMCs or T cells enriched from blood (not recorded which). All receptors derive from a man aged 30 to 39 who had recovered from COVID-19. The CDR3 runs from the conserved cysteine through the conserved F or W. D genes are given only for firm matches. Clone size is not always given. Where it is, it says once, few, many or a class for expanded clones.

J gene | D gene | V gene | clone size | CDR3 protein | CDR3 DNA
TRBJ2-2 | TRBD2 | TRBV11-3 | NA | CASSFGREPTGELFF | TGTGCCAGCAGCTTTGGGCGGGAGCCCACCGGGGAGCTGTTTTTT
TRBJ1-3 | TRBD1 | TRBV6-5 | NA | CASRDGQGSDTIYF | TGTGCCAGCAGGGACGGACAGGGTTCGGACACCATATATTTT
TRBJ2-5 | TRBD1 | TRBV30 | NA | CAWTPLGQGVQETQYF | TGTGCCTGGACCCCCCTGGGACAGGGCGTCCAAGAGACCCAGTACTTC
TRBJ2-1 | TRBD2 | TRBV10-3 | few | CAISRMTSGRTPSNEQFF | TGTGCCATCAGCCGTATGACTAGCGGGAGAACTCCTAGCAATGAGCAGTTCTTC
TRBJ1-1 | TRBD1 | TRBV27 | NA | CASSPGDRGLNTEAFF | TGTGCCAGCAGTCCCGGGGACAGGGGGCTGAACACTGAAGCTTTCTTT
TRBJ2-1 | TRBD1 | TRBV9 | NA | CASSVPMAGGPFDEQFF | TGTGCCAGCAGCGTCCCGATGGCAGGGGGCCCTTTCGATGAGCAGTTCTTC
TRBJ1-1 | NA | TRBV5-6 | NA | CASNREGTEAFF | TGTGCCAGCAACAGGGAGGGGACTGAAGCTTTCTTT
TRBJ1-2 | TRBD1 | TRBV7-9 | NA | CASSAGYRGSSGYTF | TGTGCCAGCAGCGCTGGGTACAGGGGGAGTAGTGGCTACACCTTC
TRBJ1-1 | NA | TRBV3-1/TRBV3-2 | NA | CASSHLGANTEAFF | TGTGCCAGCAGCCATTTGGGAGCGAACACTGAAGCTTTCTTT
TRBJ1-4 | NA | TRBV5-1 | NA | CASSYKEEKLFF | TGCGCCAGCAGCTACAAGGAGGAAAAACTGTTTTTT
TRBJ2-2 | TRBD2 | TRBV28 | NA | CASSLSGLVAGELFF | TGTGCCAGCAGTTTATCGGGACTAGTGGCCGGGGAGCTGTTTTTT
TRBJ1-4 | TRBD1 | TRBV6-5 | NA | CASSPTGGRKLFF | TGTGCCAGCAGTCCGACAGGGGGCCGAAAACTGTTTTTT
TRBJ1-2 | TRBD1 | TRBV7-2 | NA | CASSLGTGANYGYTF | TGTGCCAGCAGCTTAGGGACAGGAGCTAACTATGGCTACACCTTC
TRBJ2-1 | TRBD2 | TRBV7-9 | NA | CASSPGGSPYNEQFF | TGTGCCAGCAGCCCCGGCGGGAGTCCCTACAATGAGCAGTTCTTC
TRBJ1-6 | TRBD1 | TRBV9 | NA | CASSLYGKGGINSPLHF | TGTGCCAGCAGCCTTTACGGAAAAGGGGGCATAAATTCACCCCTCCACTTT
TRBJ2-2 | NA | TRBV27 | NA | CASRRRAPGELFF | TGTGCCAGCAGGCGCAGGGCTCCCGGGGAGCTGTTTTTT
TRBJ1-1 | NA | TRBV15 | NA | CATSRPAMNTEAFF | TGTGCCACCAGCAGACCCGCTATGAACACTGAAGCTTTCTTT
TRBJ2-2 | NA | TRBV2 | few | CASSPDTGELFF | TGTGCCAGCAGTCCAGACACCGGGGAGCTGTTTTTT
TRBJ1-2 | TRBD1 | TRBV11-2 | NA | CASSLEGTGGNYGYTF | TGTGCCAGCAGCTTAGAGGGGACAGGAGGGAACTATGGCTACACCTTC
TRBJ1-4 | TRBD1 | TRBV18 | NA | CASSPTAGTGNEKLFF | TGTGCCAGCTCACCGACCGCCGGGACAGGGAATGAAAAACTGTTTTTT
TRBJ2-5 | NA | TRBV28 | NA | CASSLSSPRGTQYF | TGTGCCAGCAGTTTATCGTCCCCGAGAGGGACCCAGTACTTC
TRBJ2-3 | NA | TRBV5-5 | once | CASSLWRAGTDTQYF | TGTGCCAGCAGCTTATGGCGGGCCGGCACAGATACGCAGTATTTT
TRBJ2-1 | TRBD2 | TRBV6-4 | many | CASSPLGTSGATEQFF | TGTGCCAGCAGTCCCCTGGGGACTAGCGGGGCCACTGAGCAGTTCTTC
TRBJ1-3 | NA | TRBV20-1 | NA | CSASSLGGRHGSSGNTIYF | TGCAGTGCTAGTTCTCTTGGAGGGCGCCACGGAAGCTCTGGAAACACCATATATTTT
TRBJ2-5 | TRBD2 | TRBV30 | NA | CAWKLSFSGSLETQYF | TGTGCCTGGAAACTGTCATTTAGCGGGAGTTTGGAGACCCAGTACTTC
TRBJ1-2 | TRBD1 | TRBV5-6 | NA | CASSATGDYGYTF | TGTGCCAGCAGCGCCACAGGGGACTATGGCTACACCTTC
TRBJ1-5 | NA | TRBV5-1 | NA | CASSLAEGSAQHF | TGCGCCAGCAGCTTGGCTGAGGGTTCGGCCCAGCATTTT
TRBJ2-3 | TRBD2 | TRBV2 | NA | CASSESGKSTDTQYF | TGTGCCAGCAGCGAGAGCGGGAAGAGCACAGATACGCAGTATTTT
TRBJ2-5 | TRBD2 | TRBV9 | NA | CASSADSGGQETQYF | TGTGCCAGCAGCGCAGACTCGGGGGGGCAAGAGACCCAGTACTTC
TRBJ2-5 | NA | TRBV21-1 | NA | CASSIGREQETQYF | TGTGCCAGCAGCATAGGACGGGAACAAGAGACCCAGTACTTC
TRBJ2-2 | NA | TRBV19 | NA | CASSRGDLNTGELFF | TGTGCCAGTAGCCGCGGGGACTTGAACACCGGGGAGCTGTTTTTT
TRBJ2-7 | TRBD2 | TRBV19 | NA | CASSTQGRGGEQYF | TGTGCCAGTAGCACACAGGGCCGGGGGGGCGAGCAGTACTTC
TRBJ1-2 | NA | TRBV20-1 | NA | CSAKTNGYTF | TGCAGTGCCAAGACAAACGGCTACACCTTC
TRBJ2-7 | TRBD1 | TRBV3-1/TRBV3-2 | NA | CASSQDRGLYEQYF | TGTGCCAGCAGCCAAGATAGGGGGCTATACGAGCAGTACTTC
TRBJ2-1 | TRBD2 | TRBV18 | NA | CASSPPPSTSGRSNEQFF | TGTGCCAGCTCACCACCGCCTTCCACTAGCGGGAGATCGAATGAGCAGTTCTTC
TRBJ2-7 | NA | TRBV7-2 | NA | CASSFIGVYEQYF | TGTGCCAGCAGCTTTATAGGGGTCTACGAGCAGTACTTC
TRBJ1-2 | TRBD1 | TRBV5-4 | few | CASSPGQGALLANYGYTF | TGTGCCAGCAGCCCGGGACAGGGCGCTCTACTAGCTAACTATGGCTACACCTTC
TRBJ2-6 | TRBD1 | TRBV9 | NA | CASSTAPTGTGANVLTF | TGTGCCAGCAGCACCGCCCCGACAGGGACCGGGGCCAACGTCCTGACTTTC
TRBJ1-1 | NA | TRBV19 | NA | CASSIVWEAPEAFF | TGTGCCAGTAGTATCGTCTGGGAGGCCCCTGAAGCTTTCTTT
TRBJ2-7 | TRBD1 | TRBV18 | NA | CASSGTGVYEQYF | TGTGCCAGCTCAGGGACAGGAGTCTACGAGCAGTACTTC